This TCR beta chain derives from a study of cytomegalovirus exposure and HLA in healthy donors. In the PCR, 60 Vbeta and 13 Jbeta primers were used. In the authors' workflow: Unique TCR beta chains totaled about 73 million in a later count, with around 11 million of them shared. This table comes from immunoSEQ multiplex PCR, and its TCRdb copy is limited to in-frame clones, with some not included. For V, J and clone size, that table is used; D and trimming come from the DNA. The table has hundreds of thousands of clones, roughly 80% seen once; the top ten hold about 3%. CDR1 is SGHRS and CDR2 is YFSETQ in the germline V gene. The V gene lost 1 base and the J gene lost 4 bases, with 29 bases spanning the gap. The CDR3 has 21 residues.

The source material was PBMCs. V is TRBV5-1 and J is TRBJ1-4; D is perhaps TRBD1 (5 bases). The TCR was taken from a man aged 25 to 40 in good health and CMV-seronegative. The CDR3 nucleotides read TGCGCCAGCAGCTTGTCTGTCCGTCTGGAGGGATTTGGGGCAATTAATGAAAAACTGTTTTTT. Residues: CASSLSVRLEGFGAINEKLFF. The full variable domain, with the rest looked up from reference TRBV5-1 and TRBJ1-4, is KAGVTQTPRYLIKTRGQQVTLSCSPISGHRSVSWYQQTPGQGLQFLFEYFSETQRNKGNFPGRFSGRQFSNSRSEMNVSTLELGDSALYLCASSLSVRLEGFGAINEKLFFGSGTQLSVL.